These T cell receptor beta chains were read from a single sample in a study of cytomegalovirus exposure and HLA in healthy donors. The data were produced by immunoSEQ multiplex PCR, yet TCRdb's version contains in-frame clones alone and is incomplete. The profile shows hundreds of thousands of clones, under 80% of them singletons. Specimen: PBMCs. The receptors stem from a female donor in good health and CMV-seronegative. Both conserved end residues are part of each CDR3. The D gene is left open where the match is weak. The size entry is marked missing in some rows and otherwise reads once, few, many or a size class.

TRBV7-8	once	TRBJ2-5	-	CASSLGQAYQETQYF	TGTGCCAGCAGCTTAGGACAGGCTTACCAAGAGACCCAGTACTTC
TRBV5-1	-	TRBJ2-3	-	CASSLVPPDSFTDTQYF	TGCGCCAGCAGCTTGGTCCCTCCCGACAGCTTCACCGATACGCAGTATTTT
TRBV19	-	TRBJ2-4	-	CASGGSPEDIQYF	TGTGCCAGTGGGGGGAGCCCCGAGGACATTCAGTACTTC
TRBV11-2	few	TRBJ1-1	-	CASSLQMYTEAFF	TGTGCCAGCAGCTTACAGATGTACACTGAAGCTTTCTTT
TRBV7-9	-	TRBJ2-3	TRBD2	CASSFEAGGPDTQYF	TGTGCCAGCAGCTTTGAAGCGGGAGGGCCAGATACGCAGTATTTT
TRBV5-4	once	TRBJ2-7	TRBD2	CASSLRAGGNLRVREQYF	TGTGCCAGCAGCTTACGAGCGGGAGGAAATCTTAGAGTACGGGAGCAGTACTTC
TRBV7-3	-	TRBJ2-3	TRBD2	CASSLMAGLAGGGTDTQYF	TGTGCCAGCAGCTTAATGGCGGGACTAGCGGGAGGAGGGACAGATACGCAGTATTTT
TRBV27	-	TRBJ1-5	-	CASSFPNQPQHF	TGTGCCAGCAGTTTCCCGAATCAGCCCCAGCATTTT
TRBV5-1	-	TRBJ2-5	-	CASSLAGHLQETQYF	TGCGCCAGCAGCTTGGCGGGACACCTCCAAGAGACCCAGTACTTC
TRBV19	-	TRBJ2-2	TRBD1	CGTGGFVGELFF	TGTGGGACAGGGGGCTTTGTCGGGGAGCTGTTTTTT
TRBV18	once	TRBJ2-7	-	CASSPRGTSSYEQYF	TGTGCCAGCTCCCCTAGGGGTACGAGCTCCTACGAGCAGTACTTC
TRBV5-1	-	TRBJ2-3	-	CASSLVPGVLSTDTQYF	TGCGCCAGCAGCTTGGTTCCGGGGGTACTAAGCACAGATACGCAGTATTTT
TRBV19	-	TRBJ2-1	TRBD1	CASSIVDRGYNEQFF	TGTGCCAGTAGTATAGTAGACAGGGGGTACAATGAGCAGTTCTTC
TRBV5-1	once	TRBJ2-1	-	CASSLVGDSYNEQFF	TGCGCCAGCAGCTTGGTAGGGGATTCCTACAATGAGCAGTTCTTC
TRBV7-6	few	TRBJ2-5	-	CASSLWSGETQYF	TGTGCCAGCAGCTTATGGTCGGGGGAGACCCAGTACTTC
TRBV7-9	-	TRBJ1-1	-	CASSLAQRVSGAEAFF	TGTGCCAGCAGCTTAGCGCAACGGGTCAGCGGCGCTGAAGCTTTCTTT
TRBV7-9	-	TRBJ1-4	TRBD1	CASSSHNLAKTGGEEKLFF	TGTGCCAGCAGCTCACATAACCTTGCGAAAACAGGGGGGGAGGAAAAACTGTTTTTT
TRBV7-8	-	TRBJ2-1	-	CASSSDAGHNEQFF	TGTGCCAGCAGCAGCGACGCGGGCCACAATGAGCAGTTCTTC
TRBV15	few	TRBJ1-5	-	CATSGSRGGAQPQHF	TGTGCCACCAGCGGGTCCAGGGGCGGTGCGCAGCCCCAGCATTTT
TRBV5-5	-	TRBJ2-7	TRBD2	CASRFSLAGVSYEQYF	TGTGCCAGCAGGTTCTCTCTAGCGGGAGTGTCCTACGAGCAGTACTTC
TRBV6-1	-	TRBJ2-1	-	CASRETGFHEQFF	TGTGCCAGCAGGGAAACAGGGTTCCATGAGCAGTTCTTC
TRBV7-2	-	TRBJ2-1	TRBD2	CASSLFPRTSGSNNERFF	TGTGCCAGCAGCCTCTTCCCCCGGACTAGCGGGAGTAACAATGAGCGGTTCTTC
TRBV5-1	-	TRBJ2-1	TRBD2	CASSLTSGPYNEQFF	TGCGCCAGCAGCTTGACTAGCGGCCCCTACAATGAGCAGTTCTTC
TRBV13	few	TRBJ2-7	TRBD1	CASSRYQGEISYEQYF	TGTGCCAGCAGCAGATACCAGGGGGAAATCTCCTACGAGCAGTACTTC
TRBV28	-	TRBJ2-7	TRBD1	CASSLNRGREQYF	TGTGCCAGCAGTTTGAACAGGGGGCGAGAGCAGTACTTC
TRBV28	-	TRBJ2-7	TRBD2	CASSPSRGGSTYEQYF	TGTGCCAGCAGCCCCTCCCGCGGCGGGAGTACATACGAGCAGTACTTC
TRBV6-6	few	TRBJ2-1	TRBD2	CASSFALAEYRNEQFF	TGTGCCAGCAGCTTCGCCCTAGCGGAGTACCGGAATGAGCAGTTCTTC
TRBV19	-	TRBJ2-7	TRBD2	CASSPGLAGVEQYF	TGTGCCAGTAGTCCCGGACTAGCGGGAGTCGAGCAGTACTTC
TRBV5-5	-	TRBJ2-4	TRBD1	CASSLGTGERKNIQYF	TGTGCCAGCAGCCTAGGGACAGGGGAGAGGAAAAACATTCAGTACTTC
TRBV30	-	TRBJ1-3	-	CACSGDSSGNTIYF	TGTGCCTGTTCAGGGGATTCCTCTGGAAACACCATATATTTT
TRBV7-9	-	TRBJ1-5	-	CASSLGTAPSQPQHF	TGTGCCAGCAGCTTAGGGACTGCTCCCAGTCAGCCCCAGCATTTT
TRBV11-3	few	TRBJ2-3	TRBD1	CASSLTPGTGFEDTQYF	TGTGCCAGCAGCTTAACACCGGGGACAGGTTTCGAGGATACGCAGTATTTT
TRBV19	few	TRBJ1-2	TRBD1	CASWTGSLGNYGYTF	TGTGCCAGCTGGACAGGGAGCCTGGGTAACTATGGCTACACCTTC
TRBV11-2	-	TRBJ1-2	TRBD1	CASSPSGTGGLYGYTF	TGTGCCAGCAGCCCCTCTGGGACAGGGGGCCTCTATGGCTACACCTTC
TRBV9	-	TRBJ2-7	TRBD2	CASSVLAGSYEQYF	TGTGCCAGCAGCGTACTAGCGGGAAGTTACGAGCAGTACTTC
TRBV5-5	-	TRBJ2-7	TRBD1	CASSIGQGLTYEQYF	TGTGCCAGCAGCATCGGACAGGGCCTTACCTACGAGCAGTACTTC